The clone carrying this T cell receptor (beta chain) has only a few counts. Antigen specificity is unknown. There were TCR beta CDR3 regions amplified from RNA transcripts. TCR CDR3 underwent first-round RT-PCR with the HTBI primer set. Via MiXCR, TCRdb re-called the multiplex PCR reads, giving one row per CDR3 protein. The sample holds around 300,000 distinct CDR3 sequences, roughly 14% seen once. The data stem from a study of T cells in Graves' hyperthyroidism and ophthalmopathy. Overall study: Upon initial diagnosis and before any treatment, peripheral blood was collected. Study outcomes and limitations: Most clonotypes that expanded in the thyroid above 0.001 also showed up in blood.

CDR1 is MNHNS and CDR2 is SASEGT in the germline V gene. V was clipped by 6 bases and J by 4 bases, with 6 bases between them. The CDR3 runs 11 residues. This chain links TRBV6-1 with TRBJ1-1, with D uncertain. This clonotype originated in a woman in her thirties with Graves' hyperthyroidism. Sequenced: blood. The CDR3 nucleotides are TGTGCCAGCAGCGGCAGCACTGAAGCTTTCTTT. It specifies CASSGSTEAFF.